The present T cell receptor beta chain was sequenced within a study of blood T cell repertoires in COVID-19. Study-wide context: Sites in the United States, Italy and Spain provided acute and convalescent COVID-19 samples.

Data came from immunoSEQ multiplex PCR; TCRdb stores just in-frame clones and leaves some out. Altogether under 300,000 clones are present, about nine tenths being singletons, with the ten largest covering about 6.3%. The germline V and J ends were trimmed by 6 bases and 0 bases, with 11 bases remaining between them. The V gene's germline CDR1 is GTSNPN and CDR2 SVGIG (reference sequence). This CDR3 spans 14 amino acids. The sequence derives from a woman aged 25 to 39 with acute COVID-19. The V and J genes are TRBV30 and TRBJ2-2; D unclear. The sequenced material came from PBMCs or T cells enriched from blood (not recorded which). The chain's CDR3 is CACSEFANTGELFF. The CDR3 nucleotides read TGTGCCTGCAGCGAATTTGCGAACACCGGGGAGCTGTTTTTT.